The clone carrying this T cell receptor (beta chain) was seen a handful of times. The antigen remains undetermined. CDR3 length: 14 amino acids. Germline values: CDR1 WNHNN, CDR2 SYGVQD (reference sequence). J gave up 6 bases and V 5 bases, and 4 bases lay outside the gene matches. The sample originates from a study of response to subunit inactivated influenza vaccine. Study outcomes and limitations: Authors suggested each seasonal influenza vaccination recruits few new T cells.

Using its own MiXCR run on the RT-PCR reads, TCRdb lists one record per CDR3 protein. The table has under 500,000 distinct CDR3 sequences, approximately 9.9% seen once. The chain uses TRBV10-1 and TRBJ2-4; 10 positions agree with TRBD1. This clonotype was sampled from a man aged 45 to 65 who received an inactivated influenza vaccine. The input for sequencing was PBMCs from blood, taken roughly 6 weeks after vaccination. The CDR3 loop is CASSYGTGANIQYF. CDR3 nucleotides: TGCGCCAGCAGTTACGGGACAGGGGCAAACATTCAGTACTTC.